The 12 T cell receptor beta chains in this list originate from one sample, sequenced in a study of blood T cell repertoires in COVID-19. The method was immunoSEQ multiplex PCR; TCRdb's version includes in-frame clones alone and lacks a portion of them. The table shows about 50,000 clones, with 90% occurring only once. Sequencing used peripheral blood. These TCRs come from a human donor in a cohort sampled during active COVID-19.

This sequence joins TRBV7-3 and TRBJ2-3; no reliable D call. V lost 5 bases and J 3 bases, leaving 9 bases between the germline ends. Germline loops: CDR1 SGHTA, CDR2 FQGTGA. The CDR3 has 13 amino acids. The DNA for the CDR3 is TGTGCCAGCAGCCGAGTCAGGACAGATACGCAGTATTTT. Translated, it gives CASSRVRTDTQYF.

In nucleotides, the CDR3 is TGTGCCAGCAGCGTTGGACAGGCCACATTCTCTGGGGCCAACGTCCTGACTTTC. Its translation is CASSVGQATFSGANVLTF. This chain uses TRBV9 with TRBJ2-6; 7 bases are shared with TRBD1. CDR1 is SGDLS and CDR2 is YYNGEE in the germline V gene. The CDR3 length is 18 residues. The ends lost 2 bases at V and 0 bases at J; junction bases unmatched: 8.

The sample holds one count of this clone. The genes are TRBV11-3 and TRBJ1-1; D gene unclear. Germline loops: CDR1 SGHNT, CDR2 YENEEA. The CDR3 has 14 amino acids. The germline V and J ends were trimmed by 0 bases and 2 bases, with 7 bases remaining between them. CDR3 loop: CASSLDSGNTEAFF. The CDR3 DNA follows: TGTGCCAGCAGCTTAGATTCGGGAAACACTGAAGCTTTCTTT.

The chain combines TRBV6-5 with TRBJ1-6, with D possibly being TRBD1 (6 bases). Germline V gene sequence: CDR1 MNHEY, CDR2 SVGAGI. The CDR3 runs to 13 residues. The V and J ends lost 5 bases and 6 bases respectively, with 8 bases between them. CDR3 in amino acids: CASSPGVNSPLHF. CDR3 coding DNA: TGTGCCAGCAGTCCAGGGGTTAATTCACCCCTCCACTTT.

The rearrangement links TRBV5-4 to TRBJ2-7; D may be TRBD2 (6 bases). Looked up from germline, CDR1 is SGHNT and CDR2 is YYREEE (reference sequence). V lost 3 bases, J lost 7 bases, and 8 bases lay in between. The CDR3 totals 11 residues. The CDR3 protein is CASSSGEEQYF. As DNA, the CDR3 is TGTGCCAGCAGCTCGGGGGAGGAGCAGTACTTC.

CDR3 DNA: TGCGCCAGCAGCTTGGGGACTAGCGGGACAGGTGAGCAGTTCTTC. Its translation is CASSLGTSGTGEQFF. This rearrangement joins TRBV5-1 to TRBJ2-1; 12 positions match TRBD2. V was clipped by 0 bases and J by 9 bases; unmatched bases: 4. The CDR3 is made up of 15 amino acids. Germline-derived CDR1 and CDR2 are SGHRS and YFSETQ.

The chain links TRBV21-1 to TRBJ1-3. TRBV21-1 is labeled a pseudogene. This CDR3 comprises 14 residues. CDR3 amino acids: CASSKALSRNTIYF. Written as DNA, the CDR3 is TGTGCCAGCAGCAAAGCGCTTTCGCGGAACACCATATATTTT.

The rearrangement joins TRBV6-6 to TRBJ1-5; 8 nucleotides align to TRBD1. In germline, CDR1 is MNHNY, CDR2 SVGAGI (reference sequence). V lost 4 bases, J lost 6 bases, and 8 bases stayed unmatched. The CDR3 runs 15 residues. The CDR3 is CASSFSGGAGQPQHF. In DNA, the CDR3 is TGTGCCAGCAGTTTTTCAGGGGGCGCCGGTCAGCCCCAGCATTTT.

The gene calls are TRBV2 and TRBJ2-7; 9 nucleotides align to TRBD2. The CDR3 runs 14 residues. CDR1 is SNHLY and CDR2 is FYNNEI in the germline V gene. The junction had 10 bases not matched to a gene; V was cut back by 7 bases and J by 6 bases. The CDR3 DNA follows: TGTGCCAGCACCCCCGGGACTAGCTCTTCCGAGCAGTACGTC. Translated, it gives CASTPGTSSSEQYV.

This sequence joins TRBV2 and TRBJ2-5; TRBD2 matches at 14 bases. The germline V gene encodes CDR1 SNHLY and CDR2 FYNNEI. After removal of 6 bases from V and 5 bases from J, the junction contained 8 bases not matched to a gene. The CDR3 loop spans 16 amino acids. The DNA for the CDR3 is TGTGCCAGCAGCTATGGGACTAGCGGGAGACCTGAGACCCAGTACTTC. This sequence encodes CASSYGTSGRPETQYF. Full variable domain (remainder filled in from reference TRBV2 and TRBJ2-5): EPEVTQTPSHQVTQMGQEVILRCVPISNHLYFYWYRQILGQKVEFLVSFYNNEISEKSEIFDDQFSVERPDGSNFTLKIRSTKLEDSAMYFCASSYGTSGRPETQYFGPGTRLLVL.

This clone came up once. The chain joins TRBV6-1 to TRBJ2-7, with 7 bases identical to TRBD2. This CDR3 has 16 amino acids. The junction had 9 bases not matched to a gene; V was cut back by 3 bases and J by 1 base. CDR1 MNHNS and CDR2 SASEGT come from the germline V gene. The CDR3 spells CASSDHWRGRSYEQYV. CDR3 bases: TGTGCCAGCAGTGATCACTGGCGGGGGAGGTCCTACGAGCAGTACGTC.

The CDR3 DNA reads TGTGCCAGCAGCTCCCCGGGACTGGGAAACACCATATATTTT. Residues: CASSSPGLGNTIYF. The rearrangement uses TRBV5-6 and TRBJ1-3, with D perhaps TRBD1 (5 bases). The CDR3 has 14 amino acids. V was clipped by 3 bases and J by 4 bases, with 11 bases between them. The germline gives CDR1 SGHDT, CDR2 YYEEEE.